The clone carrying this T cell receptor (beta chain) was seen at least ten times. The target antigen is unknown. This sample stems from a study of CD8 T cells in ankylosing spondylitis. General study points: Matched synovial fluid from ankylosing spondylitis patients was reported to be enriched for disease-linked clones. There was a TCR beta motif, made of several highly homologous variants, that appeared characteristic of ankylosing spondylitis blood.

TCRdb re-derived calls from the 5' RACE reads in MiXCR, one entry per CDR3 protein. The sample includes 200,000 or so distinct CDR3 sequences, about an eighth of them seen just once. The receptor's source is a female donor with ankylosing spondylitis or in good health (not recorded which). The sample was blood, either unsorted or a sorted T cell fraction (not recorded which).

The CDR3: CASSQTYGGTRYSPLHF. The CDR3, as DNA: TGTGCCAGCAGCCAAACCTATGGTGGGACAAGATATTCACCCCTCCACTTT. The chain combines TRBV3-1 with TRBJ1-6; D might be TRBD1 (6 bases). The CDR3 runs 17 residues. Germline assignment: CDR1 LGHDT and CDR2 YNNKEL (reference sequence). The germline V and J ends were trimmed by 2 bases and 8 bases, with 19 bases remaining between them.